A single sample gave rise to the 28 T cell receptor beta chains below, sequenced in a study of blood T cell repertoires in COVID-19. TCRdb's copy holds only in-frame clones and misses some; the assay was immunoSEQ multiplex PCR. The table lists 60,000 or so clones, 65% to 90% of them singletons, with around 17% in the top ten. The source material was peripheral blood. The receptor source for this set is a human donor in a cohort sampled during active COVID-19.

The sample holds one count of this clone. The J gene is TRBJ2-3, the V gene TRBV3-1 (or the pseudogene TRBV3-2), with D tentatively TRBD2 (6 bases). The germline V gene encodes CDR1 LGHDT and CDR2 YNNKEL (reference sequence). This CDR3 has 14 residues. Trimming pared 1 base from V and 3 bases from J, leaving 8 bases between. The CDR3 region is CASSQGAGTDTQYF. In nucleotides, the CDR3 is TGTGCCAGCAGCCAAGGGGCGGGGACAGATACGCAGTATTTT.

The chain uses TRBV4-3 and TRBJ1-1; TRBD1 is a possible D gene (6 bases). From germline, CDR1 is LGHNA and CDR2 YSLEER. V lost 4 bases to trimming and J lost 6 bases, with 12 bases between them. CDR3 size: 13 residues. The CDR3 nucleotides are TGCGCCAGCAGCCTTACAGGGACCGCTGAAGCTTTCTTT. Amino acids: CASSLTGTAEAFF.

This chain joins TRBV30 and TRBJ2-7; TRBD2 aligns across 11 bases. The CDR3 has 15 amino acids. The germline CDR1 and CDR2 sequences are GTSNPN and SVGIG (reference sequence). After removal of 0 bases from V and 3 bases from J, the junction contained 4 bases not matched to a gene. Written as DNA, the CDR3 is TGTGCCTGGAGTGTCCTAGCGGGGGGCATCTACGAGCAGTACTTC. It yields the protein CAWSVLAGGIYEQYF.

This chain connects TRBV4-2 to TRBJ2-7; TRBD2 agrees at 8 bases. CDR3 size: 17 residues. V lost 0 bases to trimming and J lost 3 bases; unmatched junction nucleotides: 10. Germline assignment: CDR1 LGHNA and CDR2 YNFKEQ. CDR3 coding DNA: TGTGCCAGCAGCCAAGACCAACAGACTAGCGCGCACTACGAGCAGTACTTC. It specifies CASSQDQQTSAHYEQYF.

The CDR3 is CASSPGTGNSFNYGYTF. CDR3 nucleotides: TGTGCCAGCAGTCCCGGGACAGGGAACTCATTTAACTATGGCTACACCTTC. J is TRBJ1-2 and V is TRBV6-6; 9 bases line up with TRBD1. The junction had 11 bases not matched to a gene; V was cut back by 5 bases and J by 1 base. This CDR3 comprises 17 residues. Germline assignment: CDR1 MNHNY and CDR2 SVGAGI (reference sequence).

CDR3 coding DNA: TGTGCTAGTGGAATGAGCGGGGGGGCCTACGAGCAGTACTTC. It yields the protein CASGMSGGAYEQYF. V usage is TRBV12-5 and J usage is TRBJ2-7; 10 nucleotides match TRBD2. J was trimmed by 2 bases and V by 6 bases; bases with no gene match: 4. The CDR3 extends over 14 amino acids. Germline V gives CDR1 LGHNT, CDR2 FRNRAP.

The chain carries TRBV11-3 and TRBJ2-3; D is undetermined. Trimming stripped 0 bases from V and 0 bases from J, with 13 bases between. CDR3 size: 17 residues. Germline V gene sequence: CDR1 SGHNT, CDR2 YENEEA. The CDR3 DNA sequence: TGTGCCAGCAGCTTAGATCTTATAACAGCTAGCACAGATACGCAGTATTTT. This codes for CASSLDLITASTDTQYF.

The rearrangement links TRBV5-1 to TRBJ1-1, with D perhaps TRBD1 (5 bases). The germline V gene encodes CDR1 SGHRS and CDR2 YFSETQ. The V end lost 7 bases, the J end lost 1 base, and 11 bases lay between the germline ends. The CDR3 is made up of 13 amino acids. The CDR3 sequence is CASGKTENTEAFF. DNA of the CDR3: TGCGCCAGCGGCAAGACAGAGAACACTGAAGCTTTCTTT.

This chain uses TRBV29-1 with TRBJ2-1; 11 bases match TRBD2. Germline CDR1 reads SQVTM; CDR2 reads ANQGSEA. This CDR3 comprises 14 residues. J lost 8 bases, V lost 3 bases, and 6 bases had no gene match. DNA of the CDR3: TGCAGCGTTGACCCGACTAGCGGGGATGATGAGCAGTTCTTC. It is translated as CSVDPTSGDDEQFF.

The gene calls are TRBV24-1 and TRBJ2-5; D unresolved. The CDR3 totals 15 residues. V gave up 2 bases and J gave up 1 base, with 10 bases separating them. Germline V gene data show CDR1 as KGHDR and CDR2 as SFDVKD. The CDR3 nucleotides read TGTGCCACCAGTGATTATGTACAGACCCAAGAGACCCAGTACTTC. As protein: CATSDYVQTQETQYF.

V usage is TRBV5-1 and J usage is TRBJ1-3, with D perhaps matching TRBD1 (5 bases). In germline, CDR1 is SGHRS, CDR2 YFSETQ. This CDR3 comprises 16 residues. Trimming removed 2 bases from V and 0 bases from J, with 12 bases in between. Here the CDR3 DNA reads TGCGCCAGCAGCTTCGCTACAGGCGGCTCTGGAAACACCATATATTTT. Its protein is CASSFATGGSGNTIYF.

The V call is TRBV7-8, the J call TRBJ2-7; D gene ambiguous. CDR3 size: 11 residues. Germline values: CDR1 SGHVS, CDR2 FQNEAQ. V was clipped by 5 bases and J by 1 base, with 3 bases between them. The CDR3 DNA reads TGTGCCAGCAGCCCGTCCTACGAGCAGTACTTC. Protein sequence: CASSPSYEQYF.

This sequence joins TRBV21-1 and TRBJ2-7; the table's TRBD2 call for D was not verified on the DNA. TRBV21-1 is a pseudogene segment. The CDR3 has 16 amino acids. This chain's CDR3 is CASSNGAGGVYYEQYF. CDR3 DNA sequence: TGTGCCAGCAGCAATGGGGCGGGAGGGGTTTACTACGAGCAGTACTTC.

The genes are TRBV4-2 and TRBJ2-1, with 8 bases fitting TRBD2. This CDR3 is built from 16 residues. The V gene end was trimmed by 1 base and the J gene end by 8 bases; junction bases not matched to a gene: 10. CDR1 and CDR2 (germline): LGHNA, YNFKEQ. As DNA, the CDR3 is TGTGCCAGCAGCCAAGTCCTAACGGGGGGGCTCGATGAGCAGTTCTTC. It is translated as CASSQVLTGGLDEQFF.

This chain connects TRBV30 to TRBJ1-3, with D unclear. Trimming left V 2 bases short and J 0 bases short, with 8 bases between. This CDR3 is 14 amino acids long. Germline V CDR1 and CDR2: GTSNPN, SVGIG (reference sequence). The CDR3 is CAWSPPSSGNTIYF. The CDR3 nucleotides read TGTGCCTGGAGTCCCCCTAGCTCTGGAAACACCATATATTTT. The variable domain in full, with the rest retrieved from reference TRBV30 and TRBJ1-3, is SQTIHQWPATLVQPVGSPLSLECTVEGTSNPNLYWYRQAAGRGLQLLFYSVGIGQISSEVPQNLSASRPQDRQFILSSKKLLLSDSGFYLCAWSPPSSGNTIYFGEGSWLTVV.

The chain uses TRBV19 and TRBJ1-4; no definite D call. This CDR3 has 16 residues. Trimming left V 10 bases short and J 0 bases short, with 18 bases between. Germline V lookup: CDR1 LNHDA, CDR2 SQIVND (reference sequence). The CDR3 reads CAIRGGSEATNEKLFF. DNA for the CDR3: TGTGCCATCCGCGGTGGGAGCGAAGCAACTAATGAAAAACTGTTTTTT.

CDR3 nucleotides: TGTGCCAGCAGCCGTGGGACAGTAGCCTACGAGCAGTACTTC. It is translated as CASSRGTVAYEQYF. This chain links TRBV6-5 with TRBJ2-7; TRBD1 matches 7 bases. The germline CDR1 and CDR2 sequences are MNHEY and SVGAGI. V was clipped by 6 bases and J by 2 bases; unmatched bases: 7. This CDR3 contains 14 residues.

This sequence joins TRBV7-9 and TRBJ2-7; TRBD1 agrees at 10 bases. Germline V gene data show CDR1 as SEHNR and CDR2 as FQNEAQ (reference sequence). With V trimmed by 1 base and J by 6 bases, 9 bases remained unmatched. The CDR3 loop spans 16 amino acids. The CDR3, as DNA: TGTGCCAGCAGCTTAGTGGGGGACAGGGGATCCCGCGAGCAGTACTTC. This codes for CASSLVGDRGSREQYF.

This rearrangement joins TRBV4-3 to TRBJ2-3, with a tentative D call TRBD1 (6 bases). This CDR3 contains 15 residues. The ends were cut back, 2 bases at V and 6 bases at J, with 15 bases in the middle. CDR1 LGHNA and CDR2 YSLEER come from the germline V gene. The CDR3 nucleotides read TGCGCCAGCAGCCAACAAGAGGGGGATTGGGATACGCAGTATTTT. Protein product: CASSQQEGDWDTQYF.

This clone occurred once. The CDR3, as DNA: TGTGCCAGCTCACGCGGGCGGGACCCCTACAATGAGCAGTTCTTC. Its translation is CASSRGRDPYNEQFF. The rearrangement links TRBV18 to TRBJ2-1; possible D gene TRBD2, 6 bases. This CDR3 comprises 15 residues. V gave up 4 bases and J gave up 2 bases, with 12 bases separating them. The germline gives CDR1 KGHSH, CDR2 LQKENI.

The chain is built from TRBV5-5 and TRBJ2-5; TRBD1 is a possible D gene (5 bases). This CDR3 is 15 amino acids long. The V gene lost 2 bases and the J gene lost 5 bases, with 16 bases spanning the gap. Germline-derived CDR1 and CDR2 are SGHKS and YYEKEE (reference sequence). The CDR3 sequence is CASSLGAGNAETQYF. In DNA, the CDR3 is TGTGCCAGCAGCTTAGGGGCAGGGAATGCGGAGACCCAGTACTTC.

This clone has just a few counts. The gene calls are TRBV27 and TRBJ2-6; no clear D gene. V dropped 4 bases and J dropped 4 bases, with 11 bases sitting between them. Germline-derived CDR1 and CDR2 are MNHEY and SMNVEV (reference sequence). The CDR3 contains 15 residues. The DNA of the CDR3 is TGTGCCAGCAGTTATGATGGCTCCGGGGCCAACGTCCTGACTTTC. Its protein product is CASSYDGSGANVLTF.

The chain couples TRBV18 to TRBJ2-7, with TRBD1 matching over 8 bases. This CDR3 spans 15 amino acids. The germline V gene encodes CDR1 KGHSH and CDR2 LQKENI. V trimming: 3 bases; J trimming: 2 bases; junction bases outside the gene matches: 6. The CDR3 spells CASSPGQGDTYEQYF. The CDR3 DNA reads as TGTGCCAGCTCACCTGGACAGGGTGATACCTACGAGCAGTACTTC.

The chain employs TRBV4-3 and TRBJ2-5; 7 positions match TRBD1. CDR3 length: 15 amino acids. Germline loops: CDR1 LGHNA, CDR2 YSLEER. J lost 5 bases, V lost 0 bases, and 6 bases had no gene match. In nucleotides, the CDR3 is TGCGCCAGCAGCCAAGACGGTGGCAGGGGGGAGACCCAGTACTTC. Its translation is CASSQDGGRGETQYF.

This rearrangement joins TRBV5-1 to TRBJ2-1; 9 bases match TRBD1. This CDR3 is 15 amino acids long. J gave up 1 base and V 5 bases, and 4 bases lay outside the gene matches. CDR1 and CDR2 from the germline V gene are SGHRS and YFSETQ. CDR3 bases: TGCGCCAGCAGTCTCGACAGGGGGTCCTACAATGAGCAGTTCTTC. Protein: CASSLDRGSYNEQFF.

The chain couples TRBV9 to TRBJ1-2; 9 positions agree with TRBD1. The V gene's germline CDR1 is SGDLS and CDR2 YYNGEE. V was clipped by 2 bases and J by 2 bases; unmatched bases: 4. The CDR3 sequence is 15 residues long. The CDR3 nucleotides are TGTGCCAGCAGCGTCTTAGGGACAGGGAACTATGGCTACACCTTC. Its translation: CASSVLGTGNYGYTF.

The V call is TRBV2, the J call TRBJ2-7, with 7 bases matching TRBD1. Losses at the gene ends were 5 bases for V and 0 bases for J; bases not matched to a gene: 4. Germline V lookup: CDR1 SNHLY, CDR2 FYNNEI. CDR3 size: 14 residues. CDR3 residues: CASSRGQSSYEQYF. The CDR3 DNA is TGTGCCAGCAGTCGGGGACAGAGCTCCTACGAGCAGTACTTC.

V and J are TRBV4-1 and TRBJ1-5; 8 bases fit TRBD1. V lost 3 bases to trimming and J lost 4 bases; unmatched junction nucleotides: 5. The germline gives CDR1 MGHRA, CDR2 YSYEKL. CDR3 length equals 15 residues. The DNA for the CDR3 is TGCGCCAGCAGCCAGGACGGACAGGGAAATCAGCCCCAGCATTTT. Protein sequence: CASSQDGQGNQPQHF.